This T cell receptor beta chain was sequenced during a study of blood T cell repertoires in COVID-19. Libraries were prepared by immunoSEQ multiplex PCR; TCRdb keeps only in-frame clonotypes and omits some of them. Of 190,000 or so clones listed, more than 70% are singletons. The length of the CDR3 is 14 residues. Germline V gene lookup returns CDR1 MNHEY and CDR2 SVGAGI. V lost 7 bases to trimming and J lost 1 base, with 13 bases between them. The TCR sequence derives from a man aged 40-49 years with active or convalescent COVID-19. This sequence joins TRBV6-5 and TRBJ1-1; D is unclear. The sample consisted of peripheral blood. The CDR3: CASTHSRENTEAFF. Here the CDR3 DNA reads TGTGCCAGCACTCACAGTCGGGAGAACACTGAAGCTTTCTTT.